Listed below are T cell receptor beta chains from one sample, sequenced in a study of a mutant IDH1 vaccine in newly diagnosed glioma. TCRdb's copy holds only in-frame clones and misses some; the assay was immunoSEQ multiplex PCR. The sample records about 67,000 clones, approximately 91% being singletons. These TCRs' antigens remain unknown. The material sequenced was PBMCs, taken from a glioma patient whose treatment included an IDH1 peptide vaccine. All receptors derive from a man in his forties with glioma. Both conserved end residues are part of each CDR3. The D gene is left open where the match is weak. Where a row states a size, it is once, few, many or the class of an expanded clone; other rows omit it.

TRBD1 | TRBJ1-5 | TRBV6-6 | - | CASAPGQGAPQPQHF | TGTGCCAGCGCACCGGGACAGGGGGCGCCTCAGCCCCAGCATTTT
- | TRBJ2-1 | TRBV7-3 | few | CASRLNNEQFF | TGTGCCAGCAGGTTAAACAATGAGCAGTTCTTC
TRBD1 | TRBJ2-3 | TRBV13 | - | CASSFDRVRFGSTDTQYF | TGTGCCAGCAGCTTCGACAGGGTACGTTTTGGGAGCACAGATACGCAGTATTTT
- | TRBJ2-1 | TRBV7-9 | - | CASSFGRGEQFF | TGTGCCAGCAGCTTTGGCCGCGGCGAGCAGTTCTTC
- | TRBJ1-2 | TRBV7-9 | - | CASSLGHPYGYTF | TGTGCCAGCAGCTTAGGACACCCGTATGGCTACACCTTC
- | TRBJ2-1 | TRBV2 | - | CASIEGNNEQFF | TGTGCCAGCATTGAGGGGAACAATGAGCAGTTCTTC
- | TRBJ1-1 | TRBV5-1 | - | CASTLRGGTEAFF | TGCGCCAGCACACTACGGGGGGGCACTGAAGCTTTCTTT
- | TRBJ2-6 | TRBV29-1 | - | CSVGGGRTSGANVLTF | TGCAGCGTTGGTGGGGGGCGGACCTCTGGGGCCAACGTCCTGACTTTC
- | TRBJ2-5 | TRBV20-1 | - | CSKGTQETQYF | TGCAGTAAGGGGACGCAAGAGACCCAGTACTTC
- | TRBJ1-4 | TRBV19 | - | CASSPSSRPSGEKLFF | TGTGCCAGTAGCCCATCCTCGAGGCCTTCTGGTGAAAAACTGTTTTTT
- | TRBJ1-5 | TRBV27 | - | CASSWTVNQPQHF | TGTGCCAGCAGTTGGACAGTAAATCAGCCCCAGCATTTT
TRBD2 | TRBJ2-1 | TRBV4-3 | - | CASSQELAGGFGEQFF | TGCGCCAGCAGCCAAGAGCTAGCGGGAGGGTTTGGGGAGCAGTTCTTC
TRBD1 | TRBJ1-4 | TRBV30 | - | CAWRSGGGEKLFF | TGTGCCTGGAGATCAGGGGGCGGTGAAAAACTGTTTTTT
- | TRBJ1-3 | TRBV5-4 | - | CASSLVQGSGNTIYF | TGTGCCAGCAGCTTGGTTCAGGGCTCTGGAAACACCATATATTTT
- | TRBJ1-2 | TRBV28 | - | CASGSGNEGYTF | TGTGCCAGTGGGAGCGGGAATGAGGGCTACACCTTC
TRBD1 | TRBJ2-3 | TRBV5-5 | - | CASSGRQGNTDTQYF | TGTGCCAGCAGCGGACGACAGGGGAACACAGATACGCAGTATTTT
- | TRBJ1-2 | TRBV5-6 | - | CASSSRGGSTYGYTF | TGTGCCAGCAGCTCGAGGGGTGGGAGTACGTATGGCTACACCTTC
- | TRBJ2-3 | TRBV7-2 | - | CASSLEEGARTQYF | TGTGCCAGCAGCTTAGAGGAGGGGGCGCGGACGCAGTATTTT
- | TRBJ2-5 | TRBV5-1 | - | CASSYQETQYF | TGCGCCAGCAGTTATCAAGAGACCCAGTACTTC
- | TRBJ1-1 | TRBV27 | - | CASSLTRNTEAFF | TGTGCCAGCAGTCTAACTAGGAACACTGAAGCTTTCTTT
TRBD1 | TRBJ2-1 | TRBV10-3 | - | CATTPGQGPSVTYNEQFF | TGTGCCACCACCCCGGGACAGGGGCCCTCAGTTACATACAATGAGCAGTTCTTC
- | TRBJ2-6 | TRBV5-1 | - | CASSFGGANVLTF | TGCGCCAGCAGCTTCGGGGGGGCCAACGTCCTGACTTTC
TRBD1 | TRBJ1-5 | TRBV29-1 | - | CSVDSGGDQPQHF | TGCAGCGTTGATTCAGGGGGGGATCAGCCCCAGCATTTT
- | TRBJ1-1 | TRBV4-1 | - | CASSQLSEGRRTEAFF | TGCGCCAGCAGCCAATTAAGCGAGGGAAGGCGGACTGAAGCTTTCTTT
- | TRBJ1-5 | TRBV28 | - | CASSIEQPQHF | TGTGCCAGCAGCATCGAGCAGCCCCAGCATTTT
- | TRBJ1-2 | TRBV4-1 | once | CASSQDGFSGYGYTF | TGCGCCAGCAGCCAAGATGGGTTTTCTGGCTATGGCTACACCTTC
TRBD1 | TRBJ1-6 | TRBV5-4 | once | CASSSGTGWNSPLHF | TGTGCCAGCAGCTCAGGGACAGGGTGGAATTCACCCCTCCACTTT
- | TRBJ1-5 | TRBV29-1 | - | CSVEGRVPEAIFQPQHF | TGCAGCGTTGAGGGGAGGGTCCCCGAAGCCATTTTTCAGCCCCAGCATTTT
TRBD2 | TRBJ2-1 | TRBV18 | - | CASSLSGSSYNEQFF | TGTGCCAGCTCATTGAGCGGGAGCTCCTACAATGAGCAGTTCTTC
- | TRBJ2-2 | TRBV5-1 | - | CASSSLGPDGELFF | TGCGCCAGCAGCTCTTTGGGGCCAGACGGGGAGCTGTTTTTT
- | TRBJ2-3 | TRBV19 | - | CASSLELDTQYF | TGTGCCAGTAGCCTAGAGCTAGATACGCAGTATTTT
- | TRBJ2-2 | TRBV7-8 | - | CASSLNEASGAGELFF | TGTGCCAGCAGCTTAAACGAGGCCTCGGGGGCCGGGGAGCTGTTTTTT
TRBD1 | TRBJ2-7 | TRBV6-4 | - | CASSLRDRTYEQYF | TGTGCCAGCAGCCTCCGGGACAGGACCTACGAGCAGTACTTC
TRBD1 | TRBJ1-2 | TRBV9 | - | CASSVGGTGGLNHYGYTF | TGTGCCAGCAGCGTAGGTGGGACAGGGGGCCTAAATCACTATGGCTACACCTTC
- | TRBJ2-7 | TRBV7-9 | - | CASRVDGIGYEQYF | TGTGCCAGCAGGGTTGACGGGATTGGCTACGAGCAGTACTTC
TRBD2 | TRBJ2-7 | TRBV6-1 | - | CASSGLAGTYEQYF | TGTGCCAGCAGTGGACTAGCGGGGACCTACGAGCAGTACTTC
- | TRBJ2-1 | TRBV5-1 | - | CASSLGDKRAENEQFF | TGCGCCAGCAGCTTGGGGGACAAGCGGGCCGAAAATGAGCAGTTCTTC
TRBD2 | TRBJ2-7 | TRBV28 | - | CASRAGVSIYEQYF | TGTGCCAGCAGAGCGGGAGTCTCCATCTACGAGCAGTACTTC
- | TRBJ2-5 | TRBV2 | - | CASRGGPVGTQYF | TGTGCCAGCAGGGGGGGACCCGTGGGGACCCAGTACTTC
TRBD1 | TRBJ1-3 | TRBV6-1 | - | CASSATGVPSGNTIYF | TGTGCCAGCAGTGCAACAGGGGTCCCCTCTGGAAACACCATATATTTT
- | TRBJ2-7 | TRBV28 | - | CASSFTTETYEQYF | TGTGCCAGCAGTTTTACGACGGAAACCTACGAGCAGTACTTC
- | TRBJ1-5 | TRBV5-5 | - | CASSLRVGDSNQPQHF | TGTGCCAGCAGCCTCCGGGTAGGGGATAGCAATCAGCCCCAGCATTTT